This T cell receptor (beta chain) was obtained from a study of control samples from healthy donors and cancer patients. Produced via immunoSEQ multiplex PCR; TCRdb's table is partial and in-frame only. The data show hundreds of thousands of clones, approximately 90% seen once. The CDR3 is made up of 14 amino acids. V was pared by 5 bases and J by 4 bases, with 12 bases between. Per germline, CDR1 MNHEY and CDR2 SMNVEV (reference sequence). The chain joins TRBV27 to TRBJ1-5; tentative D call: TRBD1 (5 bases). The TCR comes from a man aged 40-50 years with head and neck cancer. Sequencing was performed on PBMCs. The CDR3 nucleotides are TGTGCCAGCAGTGGCATCGGGGGGAATCAGCCCCAGCATTTT. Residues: CASSGIGGNQPQHF.